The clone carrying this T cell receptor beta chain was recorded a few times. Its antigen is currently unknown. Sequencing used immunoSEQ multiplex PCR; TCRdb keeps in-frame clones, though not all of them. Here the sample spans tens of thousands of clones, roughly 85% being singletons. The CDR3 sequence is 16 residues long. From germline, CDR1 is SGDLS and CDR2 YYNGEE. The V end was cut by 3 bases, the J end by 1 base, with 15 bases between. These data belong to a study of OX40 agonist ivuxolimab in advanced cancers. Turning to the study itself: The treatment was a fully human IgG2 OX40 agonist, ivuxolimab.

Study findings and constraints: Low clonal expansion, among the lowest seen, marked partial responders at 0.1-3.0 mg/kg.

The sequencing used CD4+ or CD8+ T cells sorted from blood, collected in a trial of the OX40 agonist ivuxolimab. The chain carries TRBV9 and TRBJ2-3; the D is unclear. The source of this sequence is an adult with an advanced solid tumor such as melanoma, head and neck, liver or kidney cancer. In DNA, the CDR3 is TGTGCCAGCAGCGGTTCCGACTGGCTAGGCACAGATACGCAGTATTTT. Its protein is CASSGSDWLGTDTQYF.